Below, 31 T cell receptor beta chains from the same sample are listed, as sequenced in a study of T-cell reconstitution after alpha-beta-depleted transplantation in children. TCRbeta library construction was performed incorporating unique molecular identifiers. TCRdb re-called the PCR reads through MiXCR, storing one row per CDR3 protein. Altogether some 340,000 distinct CDR3 sequences are present, over 9% being singletons, with the ten largest covering around 2.4%. Material: PBMCs from the stem cell graft donor, obtained from the stem cell graft. These receptors originate from a human donor who donated a stem cell graft to a child with acute lymphoblastic leukemia.

The V and J genes are TRBV6-1 and TRBJ2-1; possibly TRBD1 for D (5 bases). The CDR3 extends over 13 amino acids. CDR1 is MNHNS and CDR2 is SASEGT in the germline V gene. Deletions cut 9 bases from V and 3 bases from J, with 12 bases between. CDR3: CASGAFGYNEQFF. The CDR3 DNA sequence: TGTGCCAGTGGGGCCTTTGGCTACAATGAGCAGTTCTTC.

This clonotype occurred a few times. The gene calls are TRBV6-5 and TRBJ2-3, with TRBD1 matching over 9 bases. The CDR3 covers 17 residues. J was trimmed by 0 bases and V by 0 bases; bases with no gene match: 4. The germline gives CDR1 MNHEY, CDR2 SVGAGI. In nucleotides, the CDR3 is TGTGCCAGCAGTTACTCCGGGACAGGGTCTAGCACAGATACGCAGTATTTT. It specifies CASSYSGTGSSTDTQYF.

Only a few counts were recorded for this clonotype. This chain uses TRBV7-9 with TRBJ1-2; no definite D call. V shed 5 bases and J shed 5 bases, with 12 bases lying between them. The CDR3 loop spans 13 amino acids. Germline values: CDR1 SEHNR, CDR2 FQNEAQ (reference sequence). The CDR3 region is CASSRPTPYGYTF. The CDR3 DNA reads TGTGCCAGCAGCCGCCCAACACCTTATGGCTACACCTTC.

This clonotype came up many times. The chain joins TRBV5-1 to TRBJ2-3; unclear D gene. CDR3 length: 15 amino acids. Germline CDR1 SGHRS, CDR2 YFSETQ. V was trimmed by 0 bases and J by 0 bases, leaving 8 bases between them. The CDR3 region is CASSLEGHSTDTQYF. The CDR3 DNA follows: TGCGCCAGCAGCTTGGAAGGCCATAGCACAGATACGCAGTATTTT.

The gene calls are TRBV7-3 and TRBJ2-3; D gene ambiguous. Trimming cost V 3 bases and J 0 bases, with 13 bases left between them. CDR3 length equals 16 residues. Germline loops: CDR1 SGHTA, CDR2 FQGTGA. Written as DNA, the CDR3 is TGTGCCAGCAGCTTGTACGTGACACCTAGCACAGATACGCAGTATTTT. Its translation: CASSLYVTPSTDTQYF.

Only a few counts were recorded for this clonotype. The chain joins TRBV4-1 to TRBJ2-3; 12 nucleotides agree with TRBD2. Germline loops: CDR1 MGHRA, CDR2 YSYEKL. The V gene end was trimmed by 4 bases and the J gene end by 3 bases; junction bases not matched to a gene: 11. The CDR3 runs to 18 residues. CDR3 DNA sequence: TGCGCCAGCAGCCGGGAGCTAGCGGGAGGGCCTGGAACAGATACGCAGTATTTT. It encodes CASSRELAGGPGTDTQYF.

The genes are TRBV11-3 and TRBJ2-1; TRBD2 agrees at 8 bases. The junction had 9 bases not matched to a gene; V was cut back by 5 bases and J by 3 bases. CDR1 and CDR2 (germline): SGHNT, YENEEA. CDR3 length: 16 residues. CDR3 sequence: CASSRGGGVNYNEQFF. CDR3 bases: TGTGCCAGCAGCCGGGGGGGAGGGGTCAACTACAATGAGCAGTTCTTC. Combining the CDR3 with reference TRBV11-3 and TRBJ2-1 gives the whole variable domain EAGVVQSPRYKIIEKKQPVAFWCNPISGHNTLYWYLQNLGQGPELLIRYENEEAVDDSQLPKDRFSAERLKGVDSTLKIQPAELGDSAVYLCASSRGGGVNYNEQFFGPGTRLTVL.

This sequence joins TRBV7-9 and TRBJ1-1, with no clear D. Germline CDR1 reads SEHNR; CDR2 reads FQNEAQ (reference sequence). Between the trimmed V and J ends, which lost 1 base and 1 base, there was a span of 10 bases. The CDR3 has 15 residues. For the CDR3, the DNA is TGTGCCAGCAGCTTAGTGGGGAGGAAGAACACTGAAGCTTTCTTT. Amino acids: CASSLVGRKNTEAFF.

The V gene is TRBV12-3 or TRBV12-4, the J gene TRBJ2-7, with a possible D match to TRBD2 (5 bases). V dropped 5 bases and J dropped 7 bases, with 18 bases sitting between them. CDR3 length: 14 residues. The CDR3 reads CASSPGIQGWEQYF. DNA for the CDR3: TGTGCCAGCAGTCCGGGGATCCAAGGCTGGGAGCAGTACTTC.

The chain carries TRBV20-1 and TRBJ1-4; D remains unclear. The CDR3 length is 13 residues. Looked up from germline, CDR1 is DFQATT and CDR2 is SNEGSKA (reference sequence). Trimming removed 3 bases from V and 5 bases from J, with 10 bases in between. The CDR3: CSARLGRNEKLFF. The DNA of the CDR3 is TGCAGTGCTAGGTTGGGTCGAAATGAAAAACTGTTTTTT.

The table lists this clonotype with a few counts. The chain employs TRBV4-3 and TRBJ1-6; TRBD1 matches at 7 bases. Germline lookup yields CDR1 LGHNA and CDR2 YSLEER. The CDR3 runs 16 residues. V was pared by 0 bases and J by 5 bases, with 4 bases of the junction left unmatched. CDR3 sequence reads: CASSQDYGQDNSPLHF. The CDR3 DNA follows: TGCGCCAGCAGCCAAGATTACGGACAGGATAATTCACCCCTCCACTTT.

This clonotype was picked up many times. The rearrangement uses TRBV12-5 and TRBJ1-2; 9 bases match TRBD1. This CDR3 comprises 16 residues. Germline V gives CDR1 LGHNT, CDR2 FRNRAP. After removal of 0 bases from V and 6 bases from J, the junction contained 8 bases not matched to a gene. CDR3 protein: CASGLVLTGQGHGYTF. In DNA form, the CDR3 reads TGTGCTAGTGGTTTGGTTTTGACGGGACAGGGTCATGGCTACACCTTC.

CDR3 DNA sequence: TGTGCCAGCAGCGCCGGACAAACGAACACTGAAGCTTTCTTT. Protein product: CASSAGQTNTEAFF. The chain employs TRBV7-9 and TRBJ1-1; D may be TRBD1 (5 bases). V was shortened by 5 bases and J by 1 base, with 11 bases between the two germline ends. The CDR3 runs 14 residues. Germline values: CDR1 SEHNR, CDR2 FQNEAQ (reference sequence).

This clonotype has a handful of counts. The chain employs TRBV12-5 and TRBJ2-1; TRBD2 matches at 9 bases. The trim removed 1 base at V and 0 bases at J, leaving 1 base unmatched. This CDR3 comprises 16 residues. Germline V gives CDR1 LGHNT, CDR2 FRNRAP. DNA of the CDR3: TGTGCTAGTGGTTTGGATAGCGGGAGCTCCTACAATGAGCAGTTCTTC. Encoded protein: CASGLDSGSSYNEQFF.

The chain employs TRBV7-9 and TRBJ2-5; no definite D call. The CDR3 spans 14 residues. Germline V gene sequence: CDR1 SEHNR, CDR2 FQNEAQ (reference sequence). V gave up 1 base and J gave up 7 bases, with 13 bases separating them. The CDR3: CASSLDRTTGTQYF. Here the CDR3 DNA reads TGTGCCAGCAGCTTAGACCGCACCACCGGGACCCAGTACTTC.

The chain links TRBV28 to TRBJ2-7; D gene unclear. The CDR3 loop spans 12 amino acids. The germline gives CDR1 MDHEN, CDR2 SYDVKM. V was trimmed by 5 bases and J by 1 base, leaving 6 bases between them. The CDR3 loop is CASSHFSYEQYF. As DNA, the CDR3 is TGTGCCAGCAGTCACTTTTCCTACGAGCAGTACTTC.

This clonotype has a handful of counts. The rearrangement uses TRBV20-1 and TRBJ2-1; 8 bases fit TRBD1. The CDR3 runs to 15 residues. Germline V CDR1 and CDR2: DFQATT, SNEGSKA (reference sequence). The V and J ends lost 1 base and 0 bases, in that order; junction bases with no gene match: 2. In DNA, the CDR3 is TGCAGTGCTAGAGGGGACAGGAGCTCCTACAATGAGCAGTTCTTC. Its protein is CSARGDRSSYNEQFF.

This clonotype has more than one count but fewer than ten. The genes are TRBV29-1 and TRBJ2-7; possibly TRBD2 for D (5 bases). The V and J ends lost 2 bases and 6 bases respectively, with 14 bases between them. The CDR3 has 13 amino acids. The germline V gene has CDR1 SQVTM and CDR2 ANQGSEA. The CDR3, as DNA: TGCAGCGTTGAAAACGGGAATCTCCGCGAGCAGTACTTC. Protein product: CSVENGNLREQYF.

This clonotype was counted many times. This chain connects TRBV4-2 to TRBJ2-7; no clear D. There are 14 residues in the CDR3. V lost 4 bases and J lost 2, with 12 bases in between. Per germline, CDR1 LGHNA and CDR2 YNFKEQ. The CDR3 DNA reads TGTGCCAGCAGCCCTATAACTGGAACCTACGAGCAGTACTTC. This codes for CASSPITGTYEQYF.

The chain has TRBV7-9 and TRBJ2-7, with no clear D. Germline V gives CDR1 SEHNR, CDR2 FQNEAQ (reference sequence). The CDR3 totals 13 residues. V dropped 2 bases and J dropped 6 bases, with 11 bases sitting between them. The CDR3 DNA is TGTGCCAGCAGCTTAAAGCAGGCCGGCGAGCAGTACTTC. This translates into CASSLKQAGEQYF.

This clonotype was recorded a few times. This chain joins TRBV7-2 and TRBJ2-3; perhaps TRBD2 as D (5 bases). Germline CDR1 reads SGHTA; CDR2 reads FQGNSA. V was cut by 4 bases and J by 2 bases, with 16 bases left in between. This CDR3 spans 16 amino acids. In nucleotides, the CDR3 is TGTGCCAGCAGCTCCGTGGGCGGACTCCTCACAGATACGCAGTATTTT. This gives the protein CASSSVGGLLTDTQYF.

The chain employs TRBV27 and TRBJ2-7, with 8 bases fitting TRBD2. From germline, CDR1 is MNHEY and CDR2 SMNVEV (reference sequence). The CDR3 covers 16 residues. V lost 3 bases to trimming and J lost 0 bases; unmatched junction nucleotides: 7. The CDR3 loop is CASSFTPSGPSYEQYF. CDR3 DNA sequence: TGTGCCAGCAGTTTCACTCCTAGCGGGCCCTCCTACGAGCAGTACTTC.

J is TRBJ1-3 and V is TRBV12-3 or TRBV12-4; D unclear. V lost 5 bases, J lost 3 bases, and 11 bases lay in between. The CDR3 totals 14 residues. CDR3 sequence: CASSPLGSGNTIYF. CDR3 bases: TGTGCCAGCAGTCCACTGGGCAGTGGAAACACCATATATTTT.

This chain joins TRBV4-1 and TRBJ2-3, with 10 bases matching TRBD2. The germline gives CDR1 MGHRA, CDR2 YSYEKL. This CDR3 has 18 amino acids. J lost 2 bases, V lost 1 base, and 9 bases had no gene match. In DNA form, the CDR3 reads TGCGCCAGCAGCCAAGCCCCGCGGACTAGCGGCATCACAGATACGCAGTATTTT. It yields the protein CASSQAPRTSGITDTQYF.

This clonotype was observed a handful of times. CDR3 sequence: CASSKTADGSILAGETYEQYF. For the CDR3, the DNA is TGTGCCAGCAGCAAAACCGCGGACGGATCCATACTAGCGGGAGAAACCTACGAGCAGTACTTC. V and J are TRBV21-1 and TRBJ2-7; the table's D gene call, TRBD2, was not cross checked with the DNA. TRBV21-1 is a pseudogene. CDR3 length: 21 residues.

This chain uses TRBV6-2 or TRBV6-3 with TRBJ2-1, with D hard to call. Deletions cut 0 bases from V and 6 bases from J, with 3 bases between. CDR1 MNHEY and CDR2 SVGEGT come from the germline V gene. The CDR3 has 12 amino acids. CDR3 bases: TGTGCCAGCAGTTACTCTAGCAATGAGCAGTTCTTC. This codes for CASSYSSNEQFF.

This clonotype was seen a handful of times. The V gene is TRBV15, the J gene TRBJ2-1; the D call may be TRBD1 or TRBD2 (6 bases each). V lost 0 bases, J lost 6 bases, and 18 bases lay in between. Per the germline V gene, CDR1 is LNHNV and CDR2 is YYDKDF (reference sequence). This CDR3 is built from 17 residues. DNA for the CDR3: TGTGCCACCAGCAGAGATCTTGGCGGGGAAGGGGGCAATGAGCAGTTCTTC. This gives the protein CATSRDLGGEGGNEQFF.

This clonotype was seen a handful of times. This chain uses TRBV7-2 with TRBJ2-7, with 8 bases fitting TRBD2. CDR1 and CDR2 from the germline V gene are SGHTA and FQGNSA. This CDR3 comprises 15 residues. The V segment lost 5 bases and the J segment 5 bases; nucleotides outside the gene matches: 11. CDR3 DNA sequence: TGTGCCAGCAGCGCGCCGTGGACTAGCATACACGAGCAGTACTTC. Protein: CASSAPWTSIHEQYF.

This chain links TRBV7-6 with TRBJ2-7, with 7 positions matching TRBD1. Germline lookup yields CDR1 SGHVS and CDR2 FNYEAQ. The CDR3 has 13 residues. Trimming at V came to 4 bases and at J to 11 bases, leaving 11 bases not matched to a gene. CDR3 DNA: TGTGCCAGCAGCTCCACCGGACAGGCTATTAAGTACTTC. Translation: CASSSTGQAIKYF.

The chain joins TRBV7-2 to TRBJ2-2; D gene ambiguous. The V end lost 5 bases, the J end lost 3 bases, and 13 bases lay between the germline ends. CDR3 size: 15 residues. In germline, CDR1 is SGHTA, CDR2 FQGNSA. This CDR3 reads CASSTPLSYTGELFF. CDR3 DNA sequence: TGTGCCAGCAGCACACCCCTCTCGTACACCGGGGAGCTGTTTTTT.

The genes are TRBV5-1 and TRBJ1-1, with D maybe TRBD1 (6 bases). Germline V gene sequence: CDR1 SGHRS, CDR2 YFSETQ. V gave up 4 bases and J gave up 7 bases, with 11 bases separating them. The CDR3 has 12 residues. The CDR3 spells CASSQDRDEAFF. In nucleotides, the CDR3 is TGCGCCAGCAGCCAGGACAGAGATGAAGCTTTCTTT.